This is a list of T cell receptor beta chains from one sample in a study of T cells in Graves' hyperthyroidism and ophthalmopathy. TCRdb analysed the multiplex PCR reads with MiXCR anew, one entry per CDR3 protein. The sample records about half a million distinct CDR3 sequences, less than 25% being singletons. Sequencing was carried out using blood. Source of these receptors: a man aged 18 to 35 with Graves' hyperthyroidism. Both conserved end residues are part of each CDR3. The D gene is left open where the match is weak. Only some rows state a clone size, as once, few, many or a class for expanded clones.

-,-,TRBV28,TRBJ2-7,TGTGCCAGCCGGCCCCTGAATCGGTACGAGCAGTACTTC,CASRPLNRYEQYF
-,-,TRBV11-2,TRBJ1-5,TGTGCCAGCAGCTTCTTTGAGACCCGACCCGATCTGCCCCAGCATTTT,CASSFFETRPDLPQHF
-,many,TRBV28,TRBJ1-1,TGTGCCAGCAGTCGGCCCTATCAGAACACTGAAGCTTTCTTT,CASSRPYQNTEAFF
TRBD1,many,TRBV19,TRBJ1-1,TGTGCCAGTAGTGCCTCCCGGGGGACAGGAGGCACTGAAGCTTTCTTT,CASSASRGTGGTEAFF
-,many,TRBV6-1,TRBJ1-5,TGTGCCAGCAGTGACCACAGCAATCAGCCCCAGCATTTT,CASSDHSNQPQHF
-,-,TRBV7-8,TRBJ1-2,TGTGCCAGCAGCTTAACCTTGACAGCAACCGCTAACTATGGCTACACCTTC,CASSLTLTATANYGYTF
-,many,TRBV28,TRBJ2-7,TGTGCCAGCAGTCGACTGGGTCTCTACGAGCAGTACTTC,CASSRLGLYEQYF
TRBD1,many,TRBV5-1,TRBJ2-7,TGCGCCAGCGCCGGGACAGACTCCTACGAGCAGTACTTC,CASAGTDSYEQYF
-,few,TRBV4-2,TRBJ2-7,TGTGCCAGCAGCCAAACCCGCGGGGCCTACGAGCAGTACTTC,CASSQTRGAYEQYF
-,many,TRBV28,TRBJ2-2,TGTGCCAGCAGTGCTAACAGGGTTTTCGGGGAGCTGTTTTTT,CASSANRVFGELFF
-,many,TRBV28,TRBJ1-5,TGTGCCAGCAGCTCCCCATCAGGGTATCAGCCCCAGCATTTT,CASSSPSGYQPQHF
-,few,TRBV6-1,TRBJ1-1,TGTGCCAGCAGTCGTCCCGGACAGACAAACACTGAAGCTTTCTTT,CASSRPGQTNTEAFF
-,many,TRBV28,TRBJ2-7,TGTGCCAGCAGTTGGACCGGAGACGAGCAGTACTTC,CASSWTGDEQYF
-,many,TRBV6-5,TRBJ2-5,TGTGCCAGCACCAAGGGGGGGGCGACGAAGACCCAGTACTTC,CASTKGGATKTQYF
-,-,TRBV28,TRBJ1-5,TGTGCCAGCAGTCCGGCAGTGCTCAATCAGCCCCAGCATTTT,CASSPAVLNQPQHF
TRBD1,-,TRBV4-3,TRBJ2-5,TGCGCCAGCAGCCAAGATGGGACAGGGGGAGAGACCCAGTACTTC,CASSQDGTGGETQYF
TRBD1,-,TRBV4-1,TRBJ1-3,TGCGCCAGCAGCCAGACCCCTCTGAGGGGGCACTCTGGAAACACCATATATTTT,CASSQTPLRGHSGNTIYF
-,many,TRBV6-1,TRBJ1-5,TGTGCCAGCAGTAAGGAGGTGAGCAATCAGCCCCAGCATTTT,CASSKEVSNQPQHF
-,many,TRBV20-1,TRBJ2-7,TGCAGTGCTCGTAGGGAGTACTACGAGCAGTACTTC,CSARREYYEQYF
-,-,TRBV9,TRBJ2-2,TGTGCCAGCAGCGTAGACGGGGGTGCCGGGGAGCTGTTTTTT,CASSVDGGAGELFF
-,many,TRBV2,TRBJ1-2,TGTGCCAGCAGTGAAGGCCGGGGGATTCTCTATGGCTACACCTTC,CASSEGRGILYGYTF
-,once,TRBV18,TRBJ1-2,TGTGCCAGCTCACCACAGTGGCAAGGGAATGTCTATGGCTACACCTTC,CASSPQWQGNVYGYTF
-,many,TRBV18,TRBJ2-5,TGTGCCAGCTCACCTCTCAACCGGGCCTCAGCGTACCAAGAGACCCAGTACTTC,CASSPLNRASAYQETQYF
TRBD1,-,TRBV4-1,TRBJ1-1,TGCGCCAGCAGCCACCCGGACAGGGGTCACACTGAAGCTTTCTTT,CASSHPDRGHTEAFF
-,-,TRBV29-1,TRBJ1-3,TGCAGCGTCTTAAAGGTCGGCAACACCATATATTTT,CSVLKVGNTIYF
-,-,TRBV6-1,TRBJ2-4,TGTGCCAGCAGTTTCGGCGGAATTCAGTACTTC,CASSFGGIQYF
-,many,TRBV5-1,TRBJ2-7,TGCGCCAGCAGCTTGGACCGACCGCCCTACGAGCAGTACTTC,CASSLDRPPYEQYF
-,-,TRBV12-3/TRBV12-4,TRBJ2-2,TGTGCCAGCAGTTTGTGGGGGGCCGTGGGGGACACCGGGGAGCTGTTTTTT,CASSLWGAVGDTGELFF
-,many,TRBV19,TRBJ2-7,TGTGCCAGTAGCTACCCAGGCGGGAACTACGAGCAGTACTTC,CASSYPGGNYEQYF
-,many,TRBV13,TRBJ2-7,TGTGCCAGCAGCCCAGGGACCGCAAATTCCTACGAGCAGTACTTC,CASSPGTANSYEQYF
-,-,TRBV6-5,TRBJ1-1,TGTGCCAGCAGTTACTCGCAGGGGTACGGCATCAACACTGAAGCTTTCTTT,CASSYSQGYGINTEAFF
TRBD1,many,TRBV6-1,TRBJ1-6,TGTGCCAGCAGCCCTCTCGCAGGGGGCGGTTCACCCCTCCACTTT,CASSPLAGGGSPLHF
TRBD1,many,TRBV12-3/TRBV12-4,TRBJ1-1,TGTGCCAGCAGCCCGACAGGGCAGGACACTGAAGCTTTCTTT,CASSPTGQDTEAFF
-,few,TRBV6-1,TRBJ1-2,TGTGCCAGCAGTCCCGGGCGGGCGGGAGGCGGCTACACCTTC,CASSPGRAGGGYTF
-,many,TRBV12-3/TRBV12-4,TRBJ1-1,TGTGCCAGCAGTTTAGCGTCGGGTATAGTGAAAGCTTTCTTT,CASSLASGIVKAFF
-,once,TRBV20-1,TRBJ1-2,TGCAGTGCTATAGTACTAACTGGTTACACCTTC,CSAIVLTGYTF
-,few,TRBV19,TRBJ2-7,TGTGCCAGTAGTAGTAGCGGACGGACGAGTGAGCAGTACTTC,CASSSSGRTSEQYF
-,many,TRBV30,TRBJ1-2,TGTGCCTGGAGTGAAGTAGGAAACTATGGCTACACCTTC,CAWSEVGNYGYTF
TRBD1,many,TRBV19,TRBJ1-5,TGTGCCAGTAGTCCGACAGGGAAGAGCAATCAGCCCCAGCATTTT,CASSPTGKSNQPQHF
-,many,TRBV2,TRBJ2-4,TGTGCCAGCAGTGAAGGGGGGTACATTAAGTACTTC,CASSEGGYIKYF
-,-,TRBV7-3,TRBJ1-2,TGTGCCAGCAGCTTAGGAGGGGAAGGGGGCTACACCTTC,CASSLGGEGGYTF
TRBD1,-,TRBV6-1,TRBJ1-5,TGTGCCAGCAGTGAAGGAGGGGGCTTTCAGCCCCAGCATTTT,CASSEGGGFQPQHF
-,-,TRBV15,TRBJ1-1,TGTGCCACCAGCAGAGCAATCAACCTTGAAGCTTTCTTT,CATSRAINLEAFF
TRBD2,-,TRBV12-3/TRBV12-4,TRBJ2-7,TGTGCCAGCAGTAACCCTGGGACTAGCGGGAAGCGGGAGCAGTACTTC,CASSNPGTSGKREQYF
-,many,TRBV11-2,TRBJ1-1,TGTGCCAGCAGCACCGGGGGCAGTACTGAAGCTTTCTTT,CASSTGGSTEAFF
-,many,TRBV28,TRBJ1-3,TGTGCCAGCAACAGTCCGGCTTCTGGAAACACCATATATTTT,CASNSPASGNTIYF
TRBD1,few,TRBV19,TRBJ2-7,TGTGCCAGTAGTAGGGACAGGGGGCGCTCCTACGAGCAGTACTTC,CASSRDRGRSYEQYF
-,many,TRBV9,TRBJ2-5,TGTGCCAGCAGCTCGGACTTAGAAGAGACCCAGTACTTC,CASSSDLEETQYF
-,few,TRBV14,TRBJ2-7,TGTGCCAGCAGCTGGGTGTCGGGGAACGAGCAGTACTTC,CASSWVSGNEQYF
TRBD1,many,TRBV6-1,TRBJ2-2,TGTGCCAGCAGCTCCCCCGGTAGGACAGGTACCGGGGAGCTGTTTTTT,CASSSPGRTGTGELFF
TRBD2,few,TRBV6-1,TRBJ2-7,TGTGCCAGCACCGGGACTAGCGGGACGGGTGAGCAGTACTTC,CASTGTSGTGEQYF
TRBD1,many,TRBV27,TRBJ1-1,TGTGCCAGCAGTCCCATTATAAGGACAGGGAGGATTGAAGCTTTCTTT,CASSPIIRTGRIEAFF
-,-,TRBV6-1,TRBJ1-2,TGTGCCAGCAGTGAAGTCACAGCTTCCTATGGCTACACCTTC,CASSEVTASYGYTF
TRBD1,many,TRBV29-1,TRBJ1-1,TGCAGCGTTAGGTACAGGGGACAGGACACTGAAGCTTTCTTT,CSVRYRGQDTEAFF
-,-,TRBV12-3/TRBV12-4,TRBJ1-2,TGTGCCAGCAGCTTCGGGAGTGGACGAAGCTATGGCTACACCTTC,CASSFGSGRSYGYTF
-,many,TRBV2,TRBJ1-1,TGTGCCAGCACCGATCAGGACGGAAGGACTGAAGCTTTCTTT,CASTDQDGRTEAFF
-,few,TRBV2,TRBJ2-7,TGTGCCAGCAGTGAACCTAGCTCCCCCTACGAGCAGTACTTC,CASSEPSSPYEQYF
-,few,TRBV5-1,TRBJ2-5,TGCGCCAGCAGCCCCCTCACAGCAACTACGGAGACCCAGTACTTC,CASSPLTATTETQYF